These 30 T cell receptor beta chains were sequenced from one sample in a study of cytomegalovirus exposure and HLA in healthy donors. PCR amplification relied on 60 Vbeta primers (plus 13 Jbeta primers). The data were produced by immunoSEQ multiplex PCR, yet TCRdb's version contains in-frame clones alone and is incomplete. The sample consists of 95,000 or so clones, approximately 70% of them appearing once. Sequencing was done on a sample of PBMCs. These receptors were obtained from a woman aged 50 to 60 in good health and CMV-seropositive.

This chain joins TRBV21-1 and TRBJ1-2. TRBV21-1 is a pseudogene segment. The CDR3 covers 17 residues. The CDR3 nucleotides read TGTGCCAGCCCCACGGGAAGGGTGCCCCTCTCTAACTATGGCTACACCTTC. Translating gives CASPTGRVPLSNYGYTF.

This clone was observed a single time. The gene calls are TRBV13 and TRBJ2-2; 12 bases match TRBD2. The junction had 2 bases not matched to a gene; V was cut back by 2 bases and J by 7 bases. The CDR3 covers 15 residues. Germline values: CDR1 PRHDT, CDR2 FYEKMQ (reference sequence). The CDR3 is CASSLLAGGIGELFF. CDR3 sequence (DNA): TGTGCCAGCAGCTTACTAGCGGGAGGGATCGGGGAGCTGTTTTTT.

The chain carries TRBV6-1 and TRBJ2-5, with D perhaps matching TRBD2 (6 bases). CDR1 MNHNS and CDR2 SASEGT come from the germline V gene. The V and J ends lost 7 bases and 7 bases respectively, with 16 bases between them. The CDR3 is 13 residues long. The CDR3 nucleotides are TGTGCCAGCATCCCCGCCCTGGGGGGGACCCAGTACTTC. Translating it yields CASIPALGGTQYF.

Here the CDR3 reads CASSGQGGTGELFF. DNA for the CDR3: TGTGCCAGCAGTGGACAGGGAGGAACCGGGGAGCTGTTTTTT. The chain links TRBV6-4 to TRBJ2-2, with D possibly being TRBD1 (7 bases). Germline values: CDR1 MRHNA, CDR2 SNTAGT. The CDR3 covers 14 residues. Trimming removed 4 bases from V and 5 bases from J, with 11 bases in between.

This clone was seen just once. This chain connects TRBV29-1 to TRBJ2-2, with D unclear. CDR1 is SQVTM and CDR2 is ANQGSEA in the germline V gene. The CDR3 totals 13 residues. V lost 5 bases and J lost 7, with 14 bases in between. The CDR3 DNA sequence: TGCAGCGTTATCCTCTTCGGTATCGGGGAGCTGTTTTTT. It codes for CSVILFGIGELFF.

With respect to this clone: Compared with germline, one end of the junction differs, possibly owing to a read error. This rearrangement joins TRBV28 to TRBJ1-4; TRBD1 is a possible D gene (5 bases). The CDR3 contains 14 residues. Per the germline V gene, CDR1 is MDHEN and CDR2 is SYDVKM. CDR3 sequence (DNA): TGTGCCAGCAGTCCCCGGTGGGGGGGTGAAAAACGGTTTTTT. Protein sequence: CASSPRWGGEKRFF.

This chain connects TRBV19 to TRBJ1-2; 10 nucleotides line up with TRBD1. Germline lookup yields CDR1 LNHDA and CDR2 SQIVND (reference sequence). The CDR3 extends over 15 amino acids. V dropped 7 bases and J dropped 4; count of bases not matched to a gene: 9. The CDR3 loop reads CASTPGQGFGYGYTF. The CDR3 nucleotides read TGTGCCAGTACCCCGGGACAGGGGTTTGGCTATGGCTACACCTTC.

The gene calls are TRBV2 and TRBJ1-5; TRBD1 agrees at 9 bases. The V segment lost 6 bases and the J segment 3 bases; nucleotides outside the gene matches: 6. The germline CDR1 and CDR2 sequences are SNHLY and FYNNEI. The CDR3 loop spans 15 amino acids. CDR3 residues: CASRETGGTNQPQHF. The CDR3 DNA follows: TGTGCCAGCAGGGAAACAGGGGGCACCAATCAGCCCCAGCATTTT.

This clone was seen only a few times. The CDR3 protein is CASSNGWREGRYEQFF. CDR3 DNA: TGTGCCAGTAGCAATGGCTGGCGGGAGGGCCGTTATGAGCAGTTCTTC. This sequence joins TRBV19 and TRBJ2-1; 9 bases are shared with TRBD2. The CDR3 consists of 16 residues. Per germline, CDR1 LNHDA and CDR2 SQIVND (reference sequence). The junction had 14 bases not matched to a gene; V was cut back by 6 bases and J by 8 bases.

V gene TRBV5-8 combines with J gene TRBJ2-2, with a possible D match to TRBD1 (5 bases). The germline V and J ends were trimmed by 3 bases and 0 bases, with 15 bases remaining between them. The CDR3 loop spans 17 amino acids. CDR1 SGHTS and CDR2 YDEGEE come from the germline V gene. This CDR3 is CASSSVGRAANTGELFF. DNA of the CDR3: TGTGCCAGCAGCTCGGTTGGCAGGGCCGCGAACACCGGGGAGCTGTTTTTT. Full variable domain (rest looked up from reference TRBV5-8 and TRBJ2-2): EAGVTQSPTHLIKTRGQQATLRCSPISGHTSVYWYQQALGLGLQFLLWYDEGEERNRGNFPPRFSGRQFPNYSSELNVNALELEDSALYLCASSSVGRAANTGELFFGEGSRLTVL.

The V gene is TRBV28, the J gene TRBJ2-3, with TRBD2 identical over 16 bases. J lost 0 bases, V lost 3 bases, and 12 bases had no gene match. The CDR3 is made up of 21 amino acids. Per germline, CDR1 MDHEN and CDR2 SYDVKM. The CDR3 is CASSFSRVGLAGGHSTDTQYF. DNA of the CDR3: TGTGCCAGCAGTTTTAGTAGGGTGGGACTAGCGGGAGGGCATAGCACAGATACGCAGTATTTT.

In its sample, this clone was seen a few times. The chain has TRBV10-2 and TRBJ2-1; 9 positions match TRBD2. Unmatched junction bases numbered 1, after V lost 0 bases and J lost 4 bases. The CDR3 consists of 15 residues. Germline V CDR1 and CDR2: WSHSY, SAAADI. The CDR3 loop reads CASSESTSGYNEQFF. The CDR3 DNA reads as TGCGCCAGCAGTGAGTCGACTAGCGGATACAATGAGCAGTTCTTC.

In nucleotides, the CDR3 is TGTGCCAGCACCCAGGCCGATACGCAGTATTTT. Amino acid sequence: CASTQADTQYF. This rearrangement joins TRBV6-5 to TRBJ2-3; D is uncertain. CDR3 length: 11 amino acids. The V and J ends lost 7 bases and 6 bases respectively, with 8 bases between them. The germline V gene encodes CDR1 MNHEY and CDR2 SVGAGI.

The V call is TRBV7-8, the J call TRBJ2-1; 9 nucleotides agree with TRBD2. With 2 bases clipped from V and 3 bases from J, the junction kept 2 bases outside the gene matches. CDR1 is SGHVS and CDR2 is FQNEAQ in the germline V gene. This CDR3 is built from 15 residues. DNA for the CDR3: TGTGCCAGCAGCTTATCTAGCGGGATCTACAATGAGCAGTTCTTC. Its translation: CASSLSSGIYNEQFF.

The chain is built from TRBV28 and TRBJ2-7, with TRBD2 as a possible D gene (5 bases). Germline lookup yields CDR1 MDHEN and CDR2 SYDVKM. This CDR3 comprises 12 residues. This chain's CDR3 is CVTAPGSYEQYF. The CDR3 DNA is TGTGTCACAGCACCGGGGTCTTACGAGCAGTACTTC.

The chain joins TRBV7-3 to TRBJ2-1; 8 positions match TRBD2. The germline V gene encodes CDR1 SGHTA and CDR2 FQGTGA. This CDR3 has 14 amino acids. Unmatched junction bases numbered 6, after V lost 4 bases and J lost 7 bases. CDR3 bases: TGTGCCAGCAGCTCCGGGAGGGCCGAAAATGAGCAGTTCTTC. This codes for CASSSGRAENEQFF.

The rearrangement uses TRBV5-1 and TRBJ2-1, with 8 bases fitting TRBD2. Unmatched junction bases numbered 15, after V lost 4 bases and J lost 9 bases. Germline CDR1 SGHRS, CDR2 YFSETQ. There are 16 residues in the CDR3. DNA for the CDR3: TGCGCCAGCAGCCTCACGGAGGCTAGCGGGTCGTCTGAGCAGTTCTTC. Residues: CASSLTEASGSSEQFF.

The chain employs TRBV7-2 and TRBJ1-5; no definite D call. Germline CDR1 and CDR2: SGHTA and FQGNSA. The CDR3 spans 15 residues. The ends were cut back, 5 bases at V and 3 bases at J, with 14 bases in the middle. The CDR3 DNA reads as TGTGCCAGCAGCCCTTTCGGAGGTTCCAATCAGCCCCAGCATTTT. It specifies CASSPFGGSNQPQHF.

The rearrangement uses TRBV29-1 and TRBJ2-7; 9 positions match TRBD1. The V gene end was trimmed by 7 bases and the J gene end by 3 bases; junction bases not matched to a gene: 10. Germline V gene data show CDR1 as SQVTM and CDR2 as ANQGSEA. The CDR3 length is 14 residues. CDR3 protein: CSAQESGQGYEQYF. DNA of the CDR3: TGCAGCGCCCAAGAATCGGGACAGGGCTACGAGCAGTACTTC.

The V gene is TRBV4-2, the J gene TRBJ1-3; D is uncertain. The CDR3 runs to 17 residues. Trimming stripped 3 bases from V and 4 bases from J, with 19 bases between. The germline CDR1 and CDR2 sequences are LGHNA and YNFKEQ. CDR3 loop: CASSHPTWRARGNTIYF. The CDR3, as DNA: TGTGCCAGCAGCCATCCCACCTGGAGGGCGCGGGGAAACACCATATATTTT.

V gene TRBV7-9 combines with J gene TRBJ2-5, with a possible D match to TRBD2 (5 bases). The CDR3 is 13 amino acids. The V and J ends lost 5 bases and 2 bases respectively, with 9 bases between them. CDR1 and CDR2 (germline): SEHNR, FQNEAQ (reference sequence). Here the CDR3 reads CASSNSEQETQYF. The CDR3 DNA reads TGTGCCAGCAGCAATAGCGAGCAAGAGACCCAGTACTTC.

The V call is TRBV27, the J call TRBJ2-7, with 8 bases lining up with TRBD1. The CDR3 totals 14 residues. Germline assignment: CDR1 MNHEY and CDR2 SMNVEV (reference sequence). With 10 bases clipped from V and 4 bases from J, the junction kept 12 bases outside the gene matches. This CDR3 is CATPPGQGFYEQYF. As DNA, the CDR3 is TGTGCCACGCCCCCCGGACAGGGTTTTTACGAGCAGTACTTC.

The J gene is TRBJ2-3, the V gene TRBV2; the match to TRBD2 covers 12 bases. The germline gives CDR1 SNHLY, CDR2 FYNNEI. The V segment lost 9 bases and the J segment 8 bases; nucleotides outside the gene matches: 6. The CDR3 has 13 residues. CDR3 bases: TGTGCCAGGACTAGCGGGAGATCGGGTACGCAGTATTTT. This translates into CARTSGRSGTQYF. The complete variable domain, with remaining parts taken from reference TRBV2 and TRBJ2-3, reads EPEVTQTPSHQVTQMGQEVILRCVPISNHLYFYWYRQILGQKVEFLVSFYNNEISEKSEIFDDQFSVERPDGSNFTLKIRSTKLEDSAMYFCARTSGRSGTQYFGPGTRLTVL.

The CDR3 nucleotides read TGTGCCAGCAGTCGAACAGGGTACGAGCAGTACTTC. It specifies CASSRTGYEQYF. V is TRBV6-6 and J is TRBJ2-7, with D perhaps matching TRBD1 (6 bases). This CDR3 contains 12 residues. V was cut by 5 bases and J by 4 bases, with 9 bases left in between. Per germline, CDR1 MNHNY and CDR2 SVGAGI (reference sequence).

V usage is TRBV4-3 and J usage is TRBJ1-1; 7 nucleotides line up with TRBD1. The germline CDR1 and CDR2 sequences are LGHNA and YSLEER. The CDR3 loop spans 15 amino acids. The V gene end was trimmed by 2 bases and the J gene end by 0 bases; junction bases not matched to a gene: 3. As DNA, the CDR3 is TGCGCCAGCAGCCAATTTACAGGGGTGAACACTGAAGCTTTCTTT. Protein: CASSQFTGVNTEAFF.

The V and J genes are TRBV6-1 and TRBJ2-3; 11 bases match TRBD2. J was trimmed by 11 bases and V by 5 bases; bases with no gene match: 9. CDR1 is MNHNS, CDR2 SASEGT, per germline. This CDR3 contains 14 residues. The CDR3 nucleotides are TGTGCCAGCAGTCCCCAGACTAGCGGGAAGGGGCAGTATTTT. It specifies CASSPQTSGKGQYF.

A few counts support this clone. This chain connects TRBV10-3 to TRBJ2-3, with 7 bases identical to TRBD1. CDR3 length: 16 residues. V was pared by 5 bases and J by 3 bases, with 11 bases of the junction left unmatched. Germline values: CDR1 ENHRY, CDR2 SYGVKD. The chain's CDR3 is CAISSIEGTVTDTQYF. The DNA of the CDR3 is TGTGCCATCAGTAGTATCGAGGGGACAGTTACAGATACGCAGTATTTT.

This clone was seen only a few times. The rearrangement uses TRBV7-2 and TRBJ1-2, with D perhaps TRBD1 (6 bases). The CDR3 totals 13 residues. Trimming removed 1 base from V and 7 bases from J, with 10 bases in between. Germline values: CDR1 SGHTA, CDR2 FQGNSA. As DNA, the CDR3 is TGTGCCAGCAGCTTAGGACAACAGGGTGGCTACACCTTC. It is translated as CASSLGQQGGYTF.

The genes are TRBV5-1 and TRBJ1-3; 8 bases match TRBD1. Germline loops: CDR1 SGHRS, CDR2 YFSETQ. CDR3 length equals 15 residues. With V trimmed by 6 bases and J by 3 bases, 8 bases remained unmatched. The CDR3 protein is CASTTAGGSGNTIYF. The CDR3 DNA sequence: TGCGCCAGCACCACCGCAGGGGGCAGTGGAAACACCATATATTTT.

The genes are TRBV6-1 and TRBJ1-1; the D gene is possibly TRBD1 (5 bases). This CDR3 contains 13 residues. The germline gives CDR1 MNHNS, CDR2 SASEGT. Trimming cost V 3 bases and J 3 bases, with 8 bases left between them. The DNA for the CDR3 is TGTGCCAGCAGTGACGGGGGGGACACTGAAGCTTTCTTT. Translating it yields CASSDGGDTEAFF.